These T cell receptor beta chains were read from a single sample in a study of blood T cell repertoires in COVID-19. Using immunoSEQ multiplex PCR, the repertoire was profiled, and TCRdb retains in-frame clones only, with some absent. The sample shows fewer than 250,000 clones, roughly 81% of them seen only once. Sequenced: peripheral blood. These receptor sequences come from a woman aged 70-85 years with active or convalescent COVID-19. The CDR3 runs from the conserved cysteine through the conserved F or W. The D gene is left open where the match is weak. The size of a clone is reported for some rows only, either as once, few or many, or as a class for expanded clones.

cdr3_aa: CASSESRGAQPQHF
cdr3_nt: TGTGCCAGCAGTGAAAGTAGGGGTGCTCAGCCCCAGCATTTT
v_call: TRBV2
j_call: TRBJ1-5
clone_size: .
d_call: .
cdr3_length: 14

cdr3_aa: CASSSAGASYGYTF
cdr3_nt: TGTGCCAGCAGCTCTGCGGGGGCGAGCTATGGCTACACCTTC
v_call: TRBV3-1/TRBV3-2
j_call: TRBJ1-2
clone_size: few
d_call: .
cdr3_length: 14

cdr3_aa: CASSPVEGYYTEAFF
cdr3_nt: TGTGCCAGCTCACCCGTAGAGGGATATTATACTGAAGCTTTCTTT
v_call: TRBV18
j_call: TRBJ1-1
clone_size: .
d_call: .
cdr3_length: 15

cdr3_aa: CASSESMRRHEQYF
cdr3_nt: TGCGCCAGCAGTGAGTCGATGCGGCGCCACGAGCAGTACTTC
v_call: TRBV10-2
j_call: TRBJ2-7
clone_size: .
d_call: .
cdr3_length: 14

cdr3_aa: CASSHQGTTGNIQYF
cdr3_nt: TGTGCCAGCAGCCATCAGGGGACCACGGGAAACATTCAGTACTTC
v_call: TRBV28
j_call: TRBJ2-4
clone_size: .
d_call: .
cdr3_length: 15

cdr3_aa: CASSRGLAGLQETQYF
cdr3_nt: TGTGCCAGCAGCAGAGGACTAGCGGGACTCCAAGAGACCCAGTACTTC
v_call: TRBV21-1
j_call: TRBJ2-5
clone_size: .
d_call: .
cdr3_length: 16

cdr3_aa: CASSSPGRLALGTGELFF
cdr3_nt: TGCGCCAGCAGCTCCCCTGGGCGACTAGCTTTGGGCACCGGGGAGCTGTTTTTT
v_call: TRBV5-1
j_call: TRBJ2-2
clone_size: .
d_call: TRBD2
cdr3_length: 18

cdr3_aa: CASSLTGSRHEQYF
cdr3_nt: TGTGCCAGTAGTTTAACAGGGAGCCGGCACGAGCAGTACTTC
v_call: TRBV19
j_call: TRBJ2-7
clone_size: once
d_call: .
cdr3_length: 14

cdr3_aa: CASSPNPGQGARGAEAFF
cdr3_nt: TGTGCCAGCAGTCCCAACCCGGGACAGGGGGCGCGGGGGGCTGAAGCTTTCTTT
v_call: TRBV6-6
j_call: TRBJ1-1
clone_size: .
d_call: TRBD1
cdr3_length: 18

cdr3_aa: CASSIDPRGWTEAFF
cdr3_nt: TGTGCCAGTAGTATAGATCCGAGGGGGTGGACTGAAGCTTTCTTT
v_call: TRBV19
j_call: TRBJ1-1
clone_size: .
d_call: .
cdr3_length: 15

cdr3_aa: CASSLVPDGYTF
cdr3_nt: TGTGCCAGCAGCTTAGTACCAGATGGCTACACCTTC
v_call: TRBV7-9
j_call: TRBJ1-2
clone_size: .
d_call: .
cdr3_length: 12

cdr3_aa: CASSLGRVVYEQYF
cdr3_nt: TGCGCCAGCAGCTTGGGCCGGGTCGTCTACGAGCAGTACTTC
v_call: TRBV5-1
j_call: TRBJ2-7
clone_size: .
d_call: .
cdr3_length: 14

cdr3_aa: CASSALNRDRDSGNTIYF
cdr3_nt: TGTGCCAGTAGTGCCCTCAATCGGGACAGGGACTCTGGAAACACCATATATTTT
v_call: TRBV19
j_call: TRBJ1-3
clone_size: .
d_call: TRBD1
cdr3_length: 18

cdr3_aa: CSVGGLAGVLF
cdr3_nt: TGCAGCGTGGGGGGGCTGGCTGGAGTTCTCTTC
v_call: TRBV29-1
j_call: TRBJ2-1
clone_size: few
d_call: .
cdr3_length: 11

cdr3_aa: CASSVERAGPNEQFF
cdr3_nt: TGTGCCAGCAGCGTAGAACGAGCGGGGCCCAATGAGCAGTTCTTC
v_call: TRBV9
j_call: TRBJ2-1
clone_size: many
d_call: TRBD2
cdr3_length: 15

cdr3_aa: CATSDPWTSGSTDTQYF
cdr3_nt: TGTGCCACCAGTGATCCCTGGACTAGCGGATCCACAGATACGCAGTATTTT
v_call: TRBV24-1
j_call: TRBJ2-3
clone_size: .
d_call: TRBD2
cdr3_length: 17

cdr3_aa: CASSQRGTQETQYF
cdr3_nt: TGCGCCAGCAGCCAAAGGGGTACTCAAGAGACCCAGTACTTC
v_call: TRBV5-1
j_call: TRBJ2-5
clone_size: .
d_call: .
cdr3_length: 14

cdr3_aa: CASSPAPQGPQRAGELFF
cdr3_nt: TGTGCCAGCAGTCCTGCCCCACAGGGGCCCCAACGGGCCGGGGAGCTGTTTTTT
v_call: TRBV28
j_call: TRBJ2-2
clone_size: .
d_call: TRBD1
cdr3_length: 18

cdr3_aa: CASRRTGGHEQFF
cdr3_nt: TGTGCCAGCAGGCGGACAGGGGGACATGAGCAGTTCTTC
v_call: TRBV6-5
j_call: TRBJ2-1
clone_size: .
d_call: TRBD1
cdr3_length: 13

cdr3_aa: CASSLYLTGGYGYTF
cdr3_nt: TGTGCCAGCAGTCTATACCTGACAGGGGGCTATGGCTACACCTTC
v_call: TRBV28
j_call: TRBJ1-2
clone_size: .
d_call: TRBD1
cdr3_length: 15

cdr3_aa: CASSLIGAGGSNQPQHF
cdr3_nt: TGTGCCAGCAGTTTAATCGGGGCAGGGGGAAGCAATCAGCCCCAGCATTTT
v_call: TRBV28
j_call: TRBJ1-5
clone_size: .
d_call: TRBD1
cdr3_length: 17

cdr3_aa: CASSPRSGNTIYF
cdr3_nt: TGTGCCAGCAGTCCCCGCTCTGGAAACACCATATATTTT
v_call: TRBV12-3/TRBV12-4
j_call: TRBJ1-3
clone_size: .
d_call: .
cdr3_length: 13

cdr3_aa: CAWRGGTGANVLTF
cdr3_nt: TGTGCCTGGAGAGGGGGAACTGGGGCCAACGTCCTGACTTTC
v_call: TRBV30
j_call: TRBJ2-6
clone_size: .
d_call: .
cdr3_length: 14

cdr3_aa: CASSDTRITWDQPQHF
cdr3_nt: TGTGCCAGCAGCGATACTAGGATAACCTGGGATCAGCCCCAGCATTTT
v_call: TRBV7-3
j_call: TRBJ1-5
clone_size: .
d_call: .
cdr3_length: 16

cdr3_aa: CASSDRTVFPYNEQFF
cdr3_nt: TGTGCCAGCAGTGACAGGACTGTCTTTCCCTACAATGAGCAGTTCTTC
v_call: TRBV6-1
j_call: TRBJ2-1
clone_size: few
d_call: .
cdr3_length: 16

cdr3_aa: CASSIDLRGEQYF
cdr3_nt: TGTGCCAGTAGTATAGACTTACGGGGTGAGCAGTACTTC
v_call: TRBV19
j_call: TRBJ2-7
clone_size: few
d_call: .
cdr3_length: 13

cdr3_aa: CASSQGVQVSEGYNSPLHF
cdr3_nt: TGTGCCAGCAGCCAAGGGGTGCAGGTCTCCGAAGGCTATAATTCACCCCTCCACTTT
v_call: TRBV3-1/TRBV3-2
j_call: TRBJ1-6
clone_size: .
d_call: .
cdr3_length: 19

cdr3_aa: CASSSRGGTHADTQYF
cdr3_nt: TGTGCCAGCAGCTCGAGAGGGGGAACGCATGCAGATACGCAGTATTTT
v_call: TRBV5-4
j_call: TRBJ2-3
clone_size: many
d_call: .
cdr3_length: 16

cdr3_aa: CASIPTGRKHTIYF
cdr3_nt: TGTGCCAGCATCCCCACCGGCAGGAAACACACCATATATTTT
v_call: TRBV28
j_call: TRBJ1-3
clone_size: .
d_call: .
cdr3_length: 14

cdr3_aa: CASSERLAGRLAKNIQYF
cdr3_nt: TGTGCCAGCAGTGAACGGCTAGCGGGACGACTAGCCAAAAACATTCAGTACTTC
v_call: TRBV6-1
j_call: TRBJ2-4
clone_size: .
d_call: TRBD2
cdr3_length: 18

cdr3_aa: CASSLRLTSTEQYF
cdr3_nt: TGTGCCAGCAGTTTACGCCTTACGAGTACCGAGCAGTACTTC
v_call: TRBV28
j_call: TRBJ2-7
clone_size: .
d_call: .
cdr3_length: 14

cdr3_aa: CASSEFGTSHNEQFF
cdr3_nt: TGTGCCAGCAGTGAATTCGGGACTTCCCACAATGAGCAGTTCTTC
v_call: TRBV6-1
j_call: TRBJ2-1
clone_size: .
d_call: .
cdr3_length: 15

cdr3_aa: CASSLEGRNIQYF
cdr3_nt: TGTGCCAGCAGTTTGGAGGGTAGAAACATTCAGTACTTC
v_call: TRBV12-3/TRBV12-4
j_call: TRBJ2-4
clone_size: .
d_call: .
cdr3_length: 13

cdr3_aa: CASSEEGLAGGEQFF
cdr3_nt: TGTGCCAGCAGTGAAGAGGGACTAGCGGGAGGTGAGCAGTTCTTC
v_call: TRBV6-4
j_call: TRBJ2-1
clone_size: .
d_call: TRBD2
cdr3_length: 15

cdr3_aa: CASSPDKVGTGELFF
cdr3_nt: TGTGCCAGCTCACCGGACAAAGTTGGGACCGGGGAGCTGTTTTTT
v_call: TRBV18
j_call: TRBJ2-2
clone_size: .
d_call: .
cdr3_length: 15

cdr3_aa: CASSVDVGGQGTYNEQFF
cdr3_nt: TGTGCCAGCAGCGTAGATGTGGGGGGACAGGGAACCTACAATGAGCAGTTCTTC
v_call: TRBV9
j_call: TRBJ2-1
clone_size: .
d_call: TRBD1
cdr3_length: 18

cdr3_aa: CASSFSSSGGPKQETQYF
cdr3_nt: TGCGCCAGCAGCTTTTCGTCTAGCGGGGGACCGAAACAAGAGACCCAGTACTTC
v_call: TRBV5-1
j_call: TRBJ2-5
clone_size: .
d_call: TRBD2
cdr3_length: 18

cdr3_aa: CASRKKSGRSYNEQFF
cdr3_nt: TGCGCCAGCCGGAAGAAGAGCGGGAGGTCCTACAATGAGCAGTTCTTC
v_call: TRBV10-1
j_call: TRBJ2-1
clone_size: .
d_call: TRBD2
cdr3_length: 16

cdr3_aa: CSVFTAGVVNEQFF
cdr3_nt: TGCAGCGTTTTTACAGCGGGAGTAGTCAATGAGCAGTTCTTC
v_call: TRBV29-1
j_call: TRBJ2-1
clone_size: .
d_call: TRBD2
cdr3_length: 14

cdr3_aa: CASSLAPNGGTDTQYF
cdr3_nt: TGTGCCAGCAGCCTCGCCCCCAACGGGGGCACAGATACGCAGTATTTT
v_call: TRBV3-1/TRBV3-2
j_call: TRBJ2-3
clone_size: once
d_call: .
cdr3_length: 16